This paragraph covers one T cell receptor (beta chain) sequence. The antigen remains undetermined. The record originates from a study of T cell responses to AZD1222 COVID-19 vaccine. Study results and caveats: The study sampled repertoires only after the peak T cell response.

With 8 bases removed from V and 5 bases from J, the gap between germline ends came to 15 bases. The CDR3 has 14 amino acids. Only in-frame clones appear in the TCRdb table, and some are missing; sequencing was by immunoSEQ multiplex PCR. The data contain about 130,000 clones, 93% of them seen just once; the ten biggest clones take up approximately 3.1%. The source of this sequence is an adult in good health. The sequencing here drew on peripheral blood, taken on day 0 of AZD1222 vaccination. The chain employs TRBV23-1 and TRBJ1-4; D gene unclear. TRBV23-1 is an ORF, with its function uncertain. CDR3 region: CASGPLAANEKLFF. The CDR3 nucleotides read TGCGCCAGCGGGCCCCTTGCCGCCAATGAAAAACTGTTTTTT.